Below are 17 T cell receptor beta chains sequenced from a single sample in a study of breast tumors, draining lymph nodes, adjacent tissues. Samples came from axillary lymph nodes draining the breast cancer. TCRdb analysed the multiplex PCR reads with MiXCR anew, one entry per CDR3 protein. The data hold under 250,000 distinct CDR3 sequences, with roughly 32% observed a single time. The sample consisted of axillary lymph node tissue. These receptors came from a female donor with breast cancer. Some clones in this sample may be carry-over from other donors' samples.

This clonotype has a count of ten or more. This rearrangement joins TRBV30 to TRBJ2-1, with a possible D match to TRBD2 (7 bases). V shed 1 base and J shed 3 bases, with 10 bases lying between them. This CDR3 spans 14 amino acids. The V gene's germline CDR1 is GTSNPN and CDR2 SVGIG (reference sequence). In DNA, the CDR3 is TGTGCCTGGAGTGGGGGGGGCGGCTACAATGAGCAGTTCTTC. Residues: CAWSGGGGYNEQFF.

The sample holds many counts of this clonotype. The chain uses TRBV5-1 and TRBJ2-1; TRBD2 might be the D (6 bases). Deletions cut 2 bases from V and 5 bases from J, with 11 bases between. Germline CDR1 and CDR2: SGHRS and YFSETQ. This CDR3 comprises 14 residues. The CDR3 protein is CASSFGDSDNEQFF. CDR3 nucleotide sequence: TGCGCCAGCAGCTTCGGGGACTCTGACAATGAGCAGTTCTTC.

This clonotype has a count of ten or more. The V gene is TRBV12-3 or TRBV12-4, the J gene TRBJ2-3; D call uncertain. V was clipped by 11 bases and J by 6 bases, with 15 bases between them. CDR3 size: 12 residues. The CDR3 coding sequence is TGTGCCGGGTCAACCGGCATGGATACGCAGTATTTT. Protein product: CAGSTGMDTQYF.

This clonotype came up many times. V and J are TRBV4-3 and TRBJ1-5; a possible D gene is TRBD1 (5 bases). The CDR3 runs to 15 residues. Germline CDR1 and CDR2: LGHNA and YSLEER. With 0 bases removed from V and 6 bases from J, the gap between germline ends came to 12 bases. The CDR3 DNA is TGCGCCAGCAGCCAAGATCTGGGGGACGGTCAGCCCCAGCATTTT. Protein: CASSQDLGDGQPQHF.

This clonotype was found many times. J is TRBJ2-1 and V is TRBV4-1, with TRBD2 identical over 10 bases. There are 15 residues in the CDR3. Per the germline V gene, CDR1 is MGHRA and CDR2 is YSYEKL. V shed 5 bases and J 4 bases; nucleotides not matched to a gene: 5. CDR3 sequence reads: CASSFPAGGYNEQFF. CDR3 nucleotide sequence: TGCGCCAGCAGCTTTCCAGCGGGAGGGTACAATGAGCAGTTCTTC.

Ten or more counts support this clonotype. V is TRBV27 and J is TRBJ2-7; D gene uncertain. CDR1 and CDR2 (germline): MNHEY, SMNVEV (reference sequence). CDR3 length equals 14 residues. V was clipped by 6 bases and J by 1 base, with 13 bases between them. The CDR3 protein is CASRPVDGSYEQYF. The DNA of the CDR3 is TGTGCCAGCAGACCCGTGGACGGTTCCTACGAGCAGTACTTC.

This chain uses TRBV9 with TRBJ2-5; weak D call: TRBD2 (5 bases). Looked up from germline, CDR1 is SGDLS and CDR2 is YYNGEE. The CDR3 has 13 amino acids. Deletions cut 0 bases from V and 5 bases from J, with 8 bases between. Written as DNA, the CDR3 is TGTGCCAGCAGCGTAGCGGGGTTTGAGACCCAGTACTTC. Its protein product is CASSVAGFETQYF.

This clonotype has at least ten counts. This chain links TRBV24-1 with TRBJ2-1, with 7 bases identical to TRBD1. From germline, CDR1 is KGHDR and CDR2 SFDVKD. Trimming removed 3 bases from V and 2 bases from J; junction bases left unmatched: 6. The CDR3 is made up of 16 amino acids. The CDR3 bases are TGTGCCACCAGTGATCCGGGACAGCGAACCTACAATGAGCAGTTCTTC. The encoded protein is CATSDPGQRTYNEQFF.

In its sample, this clonotype was seen many times. J is TRBJ2-7 and V is TRBV19; a weak D match, TRBD2 (5 bases). CDR3 length: 13 residues. Germline CDR1 and CDR2: LNHDA and SQIVND (reference sequence). Deletions cut 0 bases from V and 4 bases from J, with 7 bases between. CDR3 DNA sequence: TGTGCCAGTAGTATAGACGGGGTATACGAGCAGTACTTC. Translation gives CASSIDGVYEQYF.

V is TRBV11-2 and J is TRBJ1-4, with D maybe TRBD1 (5 bases). The CDR3 has 15 residues. The V end lost 5 bases, the J end lost 4 bases, and 14 bases lay between the germline ends. Germline lookup yields CDR1 SGHAT and CDR2 FQNNGV. The CDR3 region is CASSVNLGLNEKLFF. Here the CDR3 DNA reads TGTGCCAGCAGCGTGAATTTGGGGCTTAATGAAAAACTGTTTTTT.

This clonotype has ten or more counts. The genes are TRBV19 and TRBJ2-2; TRBD2 matches 10 bases. Germline assignment: CDR1 LNHDA and CDR2 SQIVND (reference sequence). Losses at the gene ends were 4 bases for V and 5 bases for J; bases not matched to a gene: 10. There are 17 residues in the CDR3. The CDR3 nucleotides read TGTGCCAGTAGTAGGAGCGGGAGGGCCGCTCGAACCGGGGAGCTGTTTTTT. Its translation is CASSRSGRAARTGELFF.

This clonotype was picked up many times. The rearrangement joins TRBV5-1 to TRBJ2-1; no definite D call. V shed 0 bases and J shed 8 bases, with 9 bases lying between them. Looked up from germline, CDR1 is SGHRS and CDR2 is YFSETQ. CDR3 length: 13 amino acids. The CDR3, as DNA: TGCGCCAGCAGCTTGGATAGCCGGGATGAGCAGTTCTTC. It codes for CASSLDSRDEQFF.

For this clonotype: Possible read error: a much larger clone is one base away. The rearrangement uses TRBV20-1 and TRBJ2-5; 15 positions agree with TRBD2. This CDR3 contains 14 residues. J lost 7 bases, V lost 5 bases, and 5 bases had no gene match. Germline V CDR1 and CDR2: DFQATT, SNEGSKA (reference sequence). The DNA of the CDR3 is TGCAGTGCTTGGACTAGCGGGAGGGGGGCGACCCAGTACTTC. As protein: CSAWTSGRGATQYF.

The rearrangement links TRBV9 to TRBJ1-3; D not certain. The CDR3 is 12 residues long. V was trimmed by 8 bases and J by 4 bases, leaving 10 bases between them. The germline V gene encodes CDR1 SGDLS and CDR2 YYNGEE. The CDR3 loop reads CASNILGNTIYF. Here the CDR3 DNA reads TGTGCCAGTAATATTCTCGGAAACACCATATATTTT.

This clonotype has ten or more counts. Since the CDR3 does not end with the conserved phenylalanine or tryptophan, this likely comes from a read error. The V call is TRBV6-1, the J call TRBJ2-5, with a weak D call TRBD1 (6 bases). Trimming left V 6 bases short and J 2 bases short, with 13 bases between. There are 14 residues in the CDR3. Germline loops: CDR1 MNHNS, CDR2 SASEGT. In DNA, the CDR3 is TGTGCCAGCAGAATAGGACAGATTCAAGAGACCCAGTACCTC. It yields the protein CASRIGQIQETQYL.

This clonotype was recorded at least ten times. The rearrangement uses TRBV6-2 or TRBV6-3 and TRBJ2-5; D may correspond to TRBD1 or TRBD2 (7 bases each). Trimming removed 7 bases from V and 4 bases from J, with 19 bases in between. The germline V gene encodes CDR1 MNHEY and CDR2 SVGEGT. The CDR3 consists of 15 residues. CDR3: CASTQGGLQGETQYF. The CDR3 nucleotides read TGTGCCAGCACCCAGGGGGGACTACAAGGAGAGACCCAGTACTTC.

A note on this clonotype: A much larger clone sits a single nucleotide away, making a read error possible. The chain carries TRBV6-6 and TRBJ2-7; D perhaps matches TRBD2 (6 bases). The V and J ends lost 4 bases and 3 bases respectively, with 13 bases between them. Germline CDR1 reads MNHNY; CDR2 reads SVGAGI (reference sequence). The CDR3 length is 14 residues. The CDR3: CASSCGGGIYEQYF. The CDR3 DNA sequence: TGTGCCAGCAGTTGCGGTGGAGGGATCTACGAGCAGTACTTC.